The 22 T cell receptor beta chains reported below all come from one sample, sequenced in a study of blood T cell repertoires in COVID-19. The assay was immunoSEQ multiplex PCR, and TCRdb's table has in-frame clones only and misses some. The data contain 100,000 or so clones, approximately 85% of them singletons. The sample was peripheral blood. These receptors all come from a human donor in a cohort sampled during active COVID-19.

With respect to this clone: Other DNA sequences of this sample code for an identical CDR3. This chain uses TRBV10-3 with TRBJ1-5; weak D call: TRBD1 (5 bases). The V end lost 0 bases, the J end lost 2 bases, and 8 bases lay between the germline ends. The CDR3 is made up of 15 amino acids. Germline CDR1 reads ENHRY; CDR2 reads SYGVKD. This CDR3 is CAISESGGGNQPQHF. DNA of the CDR3: TGTGCCATCAGTGAGTCTGGAGGGGGCAATCAGCCCCAGCATTTT.

V gene TRBV5-4 combines with J gene TRBJ2-7; perhaps TRBD1 as D (5 bases). This CDR3 comprises 12 residues. V was clipped by 2 bases and J by 3 bases, with 6 bases between them. CDR1 and CDR2 from the germline V gene are SGHNT and YYREEE (reference sequence). The CDR3 bases are TGTGCCAGCAGCTTCCAGGGCTACGAGCAGTACTTC. As protein: CASSFQGYEQYF. Using reference TRBV5-4 and TRBJ2-7 for the parts outside the CDR3, the full variable domain is ETGVTQSPTHLIKTRGQQVTLRCSSQSGHNTVSWYQQALGQGPQFIFQYYREEENGRGNFPPRFSGLQFPNYSSELNVNALELDDSALYLCASSFQGYEQYFGPGTRLTVT.

The chain's CDR3 is CASSVPGEQFF. Here the CDR3 DNA reads TGTGCCAGCAGCGTCCCAGGTGAGCAGTTCTTC. V is TRBV6-2 or TRBV6-3 and J is TRBJ2-1; D is undetermined. CDR1 and CDR2 from the germline V gene are MNHEY and SVGEGT. This CDR3 has 11 amino acids. Trimming left V 6 bases short and J 9 bases short, with 9 bases between.

V usage is TRBV6-5 and J usage is TRBJ2-3; 12 nucleotides align to TRBD2. J was trimmed by 7 bases and V by 6 bases; bases with no gene match: 5. The CDR3 length is 14 residues. Per germline, CDR1 MNHEY and CDR2 SVGAGI. The CDR3 DNA reads as TGTGCCAGCAGATCTAGCGGGGGGGACTATACGCAGTATTTT. Translated, it gives CASRSSGGDYTQYF.

V and J are TRBV9 and TRBJ2-7; TRBD2 might be the D (7 bases). V lost 0 bases to trimming and J lost 0 bases, with 10 bases between them. Germline values: CDR1 SGDLS, CDR2 YYNGEE. The CDR3 loop spans 15 amino acids. This CDR3 is CASSVAGGFSYEQYF. Here the CDR3 DNA reads TGTGCCAGCAGCGTAGCGGGGGGCTTCTCCTACGAGCAGTACTTC.

This clone was picked up a small number of times. The chain combines TRBV9 with TRBJ2-5, with 16 bases that match TRBD2. This CDR3 contains 17 residues. V lost 4 bases to trimming and J lost 5 bases; unmatched junction nucleotides: 8. Germline V gives CDR1 SGDLS, CDR2 YYNGEE. The CDR3 protein is CASSTGTSGGAGETQYF. DNA for the CDR3: TGTGCCAGCAGCACCGGGACTAGCGGGGGGGCCGGGGAGACCCAGTACTTC. The full variable domain, its missing parts supplied by reference TRBV9 and TRBJ2-5, is DSGVTQTPKHLITATGQRVTLRCSPRSGDLSVYWYQQSLDQGLQFLIQYYNGEERAKGNILERFSAQQFPDLHSELNLSSLELGDSALYFCASSTGTSGGAGETQYFGPGTRLLVL.

The chain has TRBV28 and TRBJ1-2; 7 positions match TRBD1. The V segment lost 7 bases and the J segment 4 bases; nucleotides outside the gene matches: 12. This CDR3 spans 15 amino acids. Per the germline V gene, CDR1 is MDHEN and CDR2 is SYDVKM. The CDR3 is CASTIPTGFTYGYTF. The CDR3 DNA follows: TGTGCCAGCACCATCCCGACAGGGTTCACCTATGGCTACACCTTC.

The V call is TRBV6-5, the J call TRBJ2-7; 11 nucleotides line up with TRBD1. CDR1 is MNHEY and CDR2 is SVGAGI in the germline V gene. The CDR3 has 16 amino acids. J gave up 1 base and V 0 bases, and 2 bases lay outside the gene matches. The CDR3 DNA follows: TGTGCCAGCAGTTACTCGGGGACAGGGGGTTCCTACGAGCAGTACTTC. Protein sequence: CASSYSGTGGSYEQYF.

This chain uses TRBV9 with TRBJ2-3; maybe TRBD1 (5 bases). V was trimmed by 7 bases and J by 2 bases, leaving 17 bases between them. CDR3 length: 15 amino acids. Germline V gene data show CDR1 as SGDLS and CDR2 as YYNGEE. The CDR3 here is CASSEQVKHTDTQYF. Here the CDR3 DNA reads TGTGCCAGCTCAGAACAGGTTAAGCACACAGATACGCAGTATTTT.

The J gene is TRBJ2-7, the V gene TRBV28, with D possibly being TRBD2 (5 bases). Trimming stripped 3 bases from V and 7 bases from J, with 16 bases between. CDR1 and CDR2 (germline): MDHEN, SYDVKM. This CDR3 has 14 residues. CDR3 sequence: CASSLVTGSREQYF. The DNA of the CDR3 is TGTGCCAGCAGTTTGGTAACGGGGAGCCGTGAGCAGTACTTC.

V is TRBV7-9 and J is TRBJ1-4; D call uncertain. Trimming took 1 base from V and 8 from J, leaving 11 bases between them. Germline CDR1 is SEHNR and CDR2 is FQNEAQ (reference sequence). The CDR3 length is 14 residues. The chain's CDR3 is CASSLGAQVEKLFF. The CDR3 DNA reads TGTGCCAGCAGCTTAGGAGCTCAGGTCGAAAAACTGTTTTTT.

The chain combines TRBV3-1 (or the pseudogene TRBV3-2) with TRBJ2-4; 9 bases agree with TRBD2. The CDR3 is 16 residues long. Unmatched junction bases numbered 8, after V lost 5 bases and J lost 3 bases. CDR1 and CDR2 (germline): LGHDT, YNNKEL (reference sequence). The CDR3 region is CASSLVAGENKNIQYF. The CDR3 DNA reads TGTGCCAGCAGCTTAGTAGCGGGGGAGAACAAAAACATTCAGTACTTC.

This chain links TRBV28 with TRBJ1-2; D might be TRBD1 (6 bases). CDR3 length equals 17 residues. V was pared by 5 bases and J by 12 bases, with 31 bases between. From germline, CDR1 is MDHEN and CDR2 SYDVKM. As DNA, the CDR3 is TGTGCCAGCAGTGCGGGGGGGGCTACGGGACCGATAACCCAGGACACCTTC. Its translation: CASSAGGATGPITQDTF.

The chain couples TRBV4-1 to TRBJ1-6; 9 bases are a match to TRBD1. The CDR3 loop spans 16 amino acids. V dropped 0 bases and J dropped 12; count of bases not matched to a gene: 9. CDR1 and CDR2 from the germline V gene are MGHRA and YSYEKL. The CDR3 nucleotides read TGCGCCAGCAGCCAAGACTTGACAGGGGGAATTATACCCCTCCACTTT. This translates into CASSQDLTGGIIPLHF.

In its sample, this clone was seen once. The chain couples TRBV9 to TRBJ1-4, with a tentative D call TRBD1 (5 bases). Germline lookup yields CDR1 SGDLS and CDR2 YYNGEE. This CDR3 is 16 amino acids long. The V gene lost 3 bases and the J gene lost 4 bases, with 16 bases spanning the gap. DNA for the CDR3: TGTGCCAGCAGCGGCGGGGGATCTGGGGGTAATGAAAAACTGTTTTTT. Protein: CASSGGGSGGNEKLFF.

This rearrangement joins TRBV6-5 to TRBJ2-1, with D tentatively TRBD2 (5 bases). There are 15 residues in the CDR3. Germline assignment: CDR1 MNHEY and CDR2 SVGAGI. V lost 0 bases to trimming and J lost 1 base, with 7 bases between them. CDR3 DNA: TGTGCCAGCAGTTACTCTAGCGTTTCCTACAATGAGCAGTTCTTC. Translated: CASSYSSVSYNEQFF.

This chain uses TRBV11-2 with TRBJ1-2; D is ambiguous. The CDR3 is 14 amino acids. Germline lookup yields CDR1 SGHAT and CDR2 FQNNGV. Trimming left V 2 bases short and J 5 bases short, with 12 bases between. The CDR3 DNA is TGTGCCAGCAGCTTACCCCCCAGGACTTATGGCTACACCTTC. Protein sequence: CASSLPPRTYGYTF.

V gene TRBV4-1 combines with J gene TRBJ2-7; TRBD1 aligns across 7 bases. The CDR3 is made up of 16 amino acids. Germline-derived CDR1 and CDR2 are MGHRA and YSYEKL. Trimming at V came to 4 bases and at J to 4 bases, leaving 13 bases not matched to a gene. CDR3 DNA: TGCGCCAGCAGCCCTATAATAACGACAGGGCGGTACGAGCAGTACTTC. Amino acids: CASSPIITTGRYEQYF.

V gene TRBV7-9 combines with J gene TRBJ1-3; 7 bases match TRBD1. The V and J ends lost 5 bases and 0 bases, in that order; junction bases with no gene match: 10. The length of the CDR3 is 17 residues. Germline V gene lookup returns CDR1 SEHNR and CDR2 FQNEAQ (reference sequence). This chain's CDR3 is CASSLSLTGLSGNTIYF. Written as DNA, the CDR3 is TGTGCCAGCAGCCTAAGCCTGACAGGGCTCTCTGGAAACACCATATATTTT. The entire variable domain, with the rest obtained from reference TRBV7-9 and TRBJ1-3, is as follows: DTGVSQNPRHKITKRGQNVTFRCDPISEHNRLYWYRQTLGQGPEFLTYFQNEAQLEKSRLLSDRFSAERPKGSFSTLEIQRTEQGDSAMYLCASSLSLTGLSGNTIYFGEGSWLTVV.

V usage is TRBV19 and J usage is TRBJ2-1; TRBD2 might be the D (6 bases). Per germline, CDR1 LNHDA and CDR2 SQIVND (reference sequence). The CDR3 is made up of 14 amino acids. V gave up 3 bases and J gave up 0 bases, with 6 bases separating them. CDR3 DNA sequence: TGTGCCAGTAGTATGGGAGGCTCCTACAATGAGCAGTTCTTC. Protein product: CASSMGGSYNEQFF. Together with reference TRBV19 and TRBJ2-1, the CDR3 gives the full variable domain: DGGITQSPKYLFRKEGQNVTLSCEQNLNHDAMYWYRQDPGQGLRLIYYSQIVNDFQKGDIAEGYSVSREKKESFPLTVTSAQKNPTAFYLCASSMGGSYNEQFFGPGTRLTVL.

This clone was seen once. The V gene is TRBV3-1 (or the pseudogene TRBV3-2), the J gene TRBJ1-1; perhaps TRBD1 as D (6 bases). The CDR3 has 14 amino acids. Trimming removed 0 bases from V and 10 bases from J, with 15 bases in between. In germline, CDR1 is LGHDT, CDR2 YNNKEL (reference sequence). The CDR3 sequence is CASSQDSVPRGAFF. The CDR3 nucleotides read TGTGCCAGCAGCCAAGATTCGGTGCCCAGGGGAGCTTTCTTT.

V is TRBV7-9 and J is TRBJ2-7; 8 nucleotides line up with TRBD1. V was pared by 3 bases and J by 5 bases, with 9 bases of the junction left unmatched. The CDR3 spans 15 residues. Per germline, CDR1 SEHNR and CDR2 FQNEAQ (reference sequence). The chain's CDR3 is CASSFRTGQVDEQYF. As DNA, the CDR3 is TGTGCCAGCAGCTTCCGGACAGGGCAGGTCGACGAGCAGTACTTC.